These 19 T cell receptor beta chains share one sample of origin, sequenced in a study of cytomegalovirus exposure and HLA in healthy donors. PCR amplification relied on 60 Vbeta primers (plus 13 Jbeta primers). Clones were read by immunoSEQ multiplex PCR, and TCRdb kept only the in-frame ones, dropping some. The sample lists 100,000 to 150,000 clones; 75% to 85% were seen once. What was sequenced was PBMCs. The receptors stem from a woman in her forties or fifties in good health and CMV-seropositive.

Turning to this clone: This sample also contains other DNA sequences that code for the same CDR3. The chain has TRBV5-1 and TRBJ1-1; TRBD1 matches 8 bases. Germline V gives CDR1 SGHRS, CDR2 YFSETQ. V was pared by 4 bases and J by 2 bases, with 7 bases of the junction left unmatched. The CDR3 spans 15 residues. DNA for the CDR3: TGCGCCAGCAGCCTTACAGGGGGGGTAAACACTGAAGCTTTCTTT. Residues: CASSLTGGVNTEAFF. Using reference TRBV5-1 and TRBJ1-1 for the parts outside the CDR3, the full variable domain is KAGVTQTPRYLIKTRGQQVTLSCSPISGHRSVSWYQQTPGQGLQFLFEYFSETQRNKGNFPGRFSGRQFSNSRSEMNVSTLELGDSALYLCASSLTGGVNTEAFFGQGTRLTVV.

This chain uses TRBV6-5 with TRBJ1-1; 7 bases match TRBD1. The V and J ends lost 1 base and 6 bases, in that order; junction bases with no gene match: 8. Germline assignment: CDR1 MNHEY and CDR2 SVGAGI. The CDR3 runs to 15 residues. The CDR3 region is CASSYYRRQGAEAFF. The CDR3 nucleotides read TGTGCCAGCAGTTACTACCGGCGGCAGGGGGCTGAAGCTTTCTTT.

The chain combines TRBV30 with TRBJ1-5, with 8 bases that match TRBD1. With V trimmed by 2 bases and J by 3 bases, 3 bases remained unmatched. The CDR3 spans 14 residues. Germline assignment: CDR1 GTSNPN and CDR2 SVGIG (reference sequence). The CDR3 sequence is CAWSRTGNNQPQHF. The CDR3 region has the DNA TGTGCCTGGAGTCGGACAGGGAACAATCAGCCCCAGCATTTT.

This clone came up a few times. The CDR3 region has the DNA TGTGCCAGCAGCCCCACTACTAGCGGAGCCTACGAGCAGTACTTC. Its protein product is CASSPTTSGAYEQYF. The chain recombines TRBV11-2 with TRBJ2-7, with 8 bases lining up with TRBD2. Trimming at V came to 5 bases and at J to 2 bases, leaving 8 bases not matched to a gene. CDR3 length: 15 amino acids. From germline, CDR1 is SGHAT and CDR2 FQNNGV.

This clone was seen only a few times. The genes are TRBV7-3 and TRBJ2-1, with a weak D call TRBD2 (6 bases). Trimming took off 5 bases at V and 0 bases at J, with 17 bases between the two ends. Germline CDR1 is SGHTA and CDR2 is FQGTGA. There are 17 residues in the CDR3. CDR3 amino acids: CASSPDFVGSSYNEQFF. The DNA for the CDR3 is TGTGCCAGCAGCCCCGACTTTGTCGGGAGCTCCTACAATGAGCAGTTCTTC.

CDR3 loop: CASSFILAGVTYEQYF. In DNA form, the CDR3 reads TGTGCCAGCAGCTTCATACTAGCGGGAGTTACATACGAGCAGTACTTC. The chain couples TRBV5-4 to TRBJ2-7, with 11 bases fitting TRBD2. V lost 2 bases, J lost 4 bases, and 8 bases stayed unmatched. Looked up from germline, CDR1 is SGHNT and CDR2 is YYREEE (reference sequence). CDR3 length equals 16 residues. Together with reference TRBV5-4 and TRBJ2-7, the CDR3 gives the full variable domain: ETGVTQSPTHLIKTRGQQVTLRCSSQSGHNTVSWYQQALGQGPQFIFQYYREEENGRGNFPPRFSGLQFPNYSSELNVNALELDDSALYLCASSFILAGVTYEQYFGPGTRLTVT.

This chain joins TRBV15 and TRBJ2-5; D gene ambiguous. Germline V gene sequence: CDR1 LNHNV, CDR2 YYDKDF (reference sequence). The CDR3 length is 13 residues. Trimming took off 0 bases at V and 5 bases at J, with 7 bases between the two ends. The DNA for the CDR3 is TGTGCCACCAGCAGAGATCACCGGGAGACCCAGTACTTC. Amino acids: CATSRDHRETQYF.

The chain links TRBV5-1 to TRBJ2-3; no firm D call. CDR3 length equals 13 residues. The germline CDR1 and CDR2 sequences are SGHRS and YFSETQ. Trimming cost V 0 bases and J 5 bases, with 7 bases left between them. The CDR3 spells CASSLASIDTQYF. CDR3 in DNA: TGCGCCAGCAGCTTGGCCAGTATAGATACGCAGTATTTT.

Here the CDR3 DNA reads TGCGCCAGCAGCTTAACCGGGACAGGGGTGGCAGAGACCCAGTACTTC. Translated, it gives CASSLTGTGVAETQYF. The rearrangement uses TRBV5-1 and TRBJ2-5; 10 nucleotides match TRBD1. The V and J ends lost 2 bases and 4 bases, in that order; junction bases with no gene match: 8. The CDR3 has 16 residues. Germline V CDR1 and CDR2: SGHRS, YFSETQ.

This clone was picked up one time. This chain joins TRBV29-1 and TRBJ2-5; 8 positions match TRBD2. The CDR3 runs 14 residues. CDR1 and CDR2 from the germline V gene are SQVTM and ANQGSEA. J was trimmed by 0 bases and V by 3 bases; bases with no gene match: 3. This chain's CDR3 is CSVDSGDYQETQYF. CDR3 nucleotides: TGCAGCGTTGATAGCGGGGACTACCAAGAGACCCAGTACTTC.

This clone occurred a few times. The gene calls are TRBV18 and TRBJ2-1; D is unresolved. The CDR3 sequence is 12 residues long. Trimming stripped 5 bases from V and 6 bases from J, with 8 bases between. Per germline, CDR1 KGHSH and CDR2 LQKENI. CDR3 coding DNA: TGTGCCAGCTCATCTGGGCCCAATGAGCAGTTCTTC. Translated: CASSSGPNEQFF.

The CDR3 DNA reads TGTGCCAGGATACGAGCCCTAGGATGGACCCAGTACTTC. Translating gives CARIRALGWTQYF. The chain uses TRBV6-4 and TRBJ2-5; D is unclear. The germline gives CDR1 MRHNA, CDR2 SNTAGT. Trimming stripped 9 bases from V and 7 bases from J, with 18 bases between. This CDR3 is built from 13 residues.

The V call is TRBV6-4, the J call TRBJ1-1; TRBD1 matches at 7 bases. Germline V gene sequence: CDR1 MRHNA, CDR2 SNTAGT. The CDR3 runs to 13 residues. The V segment lost 4 bases and the J segment 8 bases; nucleotides outside the gene matches: 7. The CDR3 nucleotides read TGTGCCAGCAGTGTAAGGACAGGATCCGAAGCTTTCTTT. Its translation: CASSVRTGSEAFF.

This clone was seen a handful of times. CDR3 sequence reads: CASSVAGPSGLSYNEQFF. As DNA, the CDR3 is TGTGCCAGCAGCGTAGCAGGCCCTAGCGGACTCTCCTACAATGAGCAGTTCTTC. The genes are TRBV9 and TRBJ2-1, with 7 bases aligning to TRBD2. The CDR3 spans 18 residues. Germline V gene lookup returns CDR1 SGDLS and CDR2 YYNGEE. J was trimmed by 0 bases and V by 0 bases; bases with no gene match: 9.

This clone was counted a single time. The chain joins TRBV6-1 to TRBJ2-2; 7 bases agree with TRBD2. The CDR3 loop spans 15 amino acids. Germline V CDR1 and CDR2: MNHNS, SASEGT. J was trimmed by 0 bases and V by 8 bases; bases with no gene match: 6. In nucleotides, the CDR3 is TGTGCCAGCCGCGTGGGGGGGGCGAACACCGGGGAGCTGTTTTTT. This translates into CASRVGGANTGELFF.

The rearrangement joins TRBV29-1 to TRBJ2-1; tentative D call: TRBD1 (5 bases). V lost 5 bases, J lost 7 bases, and 9 bases lay in between. The CDR3 has 11 residues. Per the germline V gene, CDR1 is SQVTM and CDR2 is ANQGSEA. DNA for the CDR3: TGCAGCGTTAGGGGAATGAATGAGCAGTTCTTC. Translated: CSVRGMNEQFF.

The chain carries TRBV7-8 and TRBJ1-2; D might be TRBD1 (6 bases). The CDR3 has 18 residues. Trimming took 6 bases from V and 4 from J, leaving 27 bases between them. Per germline, CDR1 SGHVS and CDR2 FQNEAQ. In DNA, the CDR3 is TGTGCCAGCAGGAGGGGCACGGGATCGGGGGGCGGAGGCTATGGCTACACCTTC. Amino acid sequence: CASRRGTGSGGGGYGYTF.

In DNA form, the CDR3 reads TGTGCCAGCAGCCAAGCACAGGCGGTGTACTTC. This gives the protein CASSQAQAVYF. The chain combines TRBV14 with TRBJ2-7; D possibly corresponds to TRBD1 (5 bases). V shed 1 base and J shed 12 bases, with 10 bases lying between them. The germline gives CDR1 SGHDN, CDR2 FVKESK. This CDR3 comprises 11 residues.

The table lists this clone with a few counts. CDR3 sequence (DNA): TGTGCCAGCAGTCTGGACAGGGGACCCTACGAGCAGTACTTC. This gives the protein CASSLDRGPYEQYF. This chain joins TRBV6-1 and TRBJ2-7, with 9 bases matching TRBD1. Germline CDR1 MNHNS, CDR2 SASEGT. Trimming took 5 bases from V and 2 from J; bases not matched to a gene: 4. The CDR3 runs 14 residues.